Listed below are T cell receptor beta chains from one sample, sequenced in a study of identical twins. TCRdb re-called the 5' RACE reads through MiXCR, storing one row per CDR3 protein. The sample yields 1.5 million to 2 million distinct CDR3 sequences, about 32% seen once. Specimen: cord blood. The source of these receptors is a newborn girl in good health. The CDR3 runs from the conserved cysteine through the conserved F or W.

cdr3_aa j_call v_call
CASSESVEQYF TRBJ2-7 TRBV2
CASSQVLAGVHTDTQYF TRBJ2-3 TRBV4-1
CASSPLAGAHEQYF - TRBV27
CASSTIRGTKNIQYF - TRBV27
CASTGSRVNEQFF TRBJ2-1 TRBV19
CSAREGWADTQYF TRBJ2-3 TRBV20-1
CSARDMGGGYTF TRBJ1-2 TRBV20-1
CSASPTSGRYQETQYF TRBJ2-5 TRBV20-1
CASRPQGHKSPNYGYTF TRBJ1-2 TRBV2
CSALAPDWYQETQYF TRBJ2-5 TRBV20-1
CSAGWRTGGSEAFF TRBJ1-1 TRBV29-1
CASSPLGANKKLFF TRBJ1-4 TRBV12-3/TRBV12-4
CSAIAGGLRADTQYF TRBJ2-3 TRBV20-1
CASSQIVGLAGGRNEQFF TRBJ2-1 TRBV3-1
CSARDGGREQFF TRBJ2-1 TRBV20-1
CASSLGLVSYNEQYF - TRBV12-3/TRBV12-4
CASSLVGLAGGSYEQYF TRBJ2-7 TRBV7-2
CASSSLAESTDTQYF TRBJ2-3 TRBV5-1
CASTGQDPYNEQFF TRBJ2-1 TRBV2
CATSPKGTINEQFF TRBJ2-1 TRBV15
CAISESTGLAINEQFF TRBJ2-1 TRBV10-3
CSARRWQGFPHYGYTF TRBJ1-2 TRBV20-1